The 5 T cell receptor beta chains below all came from one sample that was sequenced in a study of blood T cell repertoires in COVID-19. Measured with immunoSEQ multiplex PCR; TCRdb has only the in-frame clones, and not every one. Of under 200,000 clones in the sample, around four fifths were seen once. Source material: PBMCs or T cells enriched from blood (not recorded which). The source of these receptors is a woman aged 50 to 60 in a cohort exposed to, infected with or recovered from COVID-19 (not recorded which).

This chain links TRBV28 with TRBJ1-5, with D hard to call. The V end was cut by 6 bases, the J end by 0 bases, with 12 bases between. The CDR3 runs to 15 residues. The germline gives CDR1 MDHEN, CDR2 SYDVKM. CDR3 sequence reads: CASSPSADSNQPQHF. The CDR3 nucleotides are TGTGCCAGCAGCCCTTCGGCGGATAGCAATCAGCCCCAGCATTTT.

The rearrangement joins TRBV12-5 to TRBJ1-5; the D is unclear. V was cut by 0 bases and J by 7 bases, with 4 bases left in between. CDR1 is LGHNT and CDR2 is FRNRAP in the germline V gene. This CDR3 has 12 residues. The DNA of the CDR3 is TGTGCTAGTGGTTTGGTACTACAGCCCCAGCATTTT. Amino acids: CASGLVLQPQHF.

V usage is TRBV11-2 and J usage is TRBJ2-5, with TRBD2 as a possible D gene (5 bases). V lost 5 bases and J 2 bases, leaving 9 bases between the germline ends. Germline V CDR1 and CDR2: SGHAT, FQNNGV. The CDR3 sequence is 13 residues long. The CDR3 DNA follows: TGTGCCAGCAGCACGGGATTACAAGAGACCCAGTACTTC. Translating it yields CASSTGLQETQYF.

The chain uses TRBV7-8 and TRBJ2-7, with TRBD2 matching over 7 bases. There are 14 residues in the CDR3. Looked up from germline, CDR1 is SGHVS and CDR2 is FQNEAQ. Germline trimming cut 5 bases from V and 1 base from J; bases unmatched to any gene: 5. The CDR3 DNA follows: TGTGCCAGCAGCCGAGGGCGGGGGTCCTACGAGCAGTACTTC. Translated, it gives CASSRGRGSYEQYF.

The chain joins TRBV5-1 to TRBJ2-5, with a possible D match to TRBD2 (6 bases). The length of the CDR3 is 14 residues. Per the germline V gene, CDR1 is SGHRS and CDR2 is YFSETQ. Trimming took off 5 bases at V and 1 base at J, with 12 bases between the two ends. CDR3 residues: CASSPGGAQETQYF. Written as DNA, the CDR3 is TGCGCCAGCAGTCCCGGAGGGGCCCAAGAGACCCAGTACTTC.